Listed below are T cell receptor beta chains from one sample, sequenced in a study of blood T cells in healthy people across ages. TCRdb processed the 5' RACE reads anew with MiXCR; each CDR3 protein has one entry. The profile shows 1,300,000 or so distinct CDR3 sequences, roughly 59% of them singletons. The sample comprised blood. The source of these receptors is a man younger than 30 in good health. Each CDR3 is given with its conserved first and last residue. A D gene is named only where the DNA matches it firmly. Part of the rows lack a size; the others show once, few, many or a class for expanded clones.

V gene,clone size,D gene,J gene,CDR3 DNA,CDR3 protein
TRBV7-6,.,.,TRBJ2-7,TGTGCCAGCAGCTTGGAAAGCTCCTACAATGAGCAGTACTTC,CASSLESSYNEQYF
TRBV20-1,few,.,TRBJ2-7,TGCAGTGCCCGGACAGCCACAGCCTACGAGCAGTACTTC,CSARTATAYEQYF
TRBV7-2,.,.,TRBJ2-3,TGTGCCAGCAGCTTATCGGACCCTTGGGCAGATACGCAGTATTTT,CASSLSDPWADTQYF
TRBV27,.,.,TRBJ2-7,TGTGCCAGCTGCGACTATCACGGCGAGCAGTACTTC,CASCDYHGEQYF
TRBV6-5,.,.,TRBJ2-7,TGTGCCAGCACCGCAGGGCTAGCCTACGAGCAGTACTTC,CASTAGLAYEQYF
TRBV10-3,.,TRBD1,TRBJ2-7,TGTGCCATCAGCCCCGGGACAGGGTCACACGAGCAGTACTTC,CAISPGTGSHEQYF
TRBV2,.,.,TRBJ2-5,TGTGCCAGCAGTGCCCCCGGCCGAGGAGAGACCCAGTACTTC,CASSAPGRGETQYF
TRBV4-1,.,.,TRBJ1-2,TGCGCCAGCCGGCCGGCAGATTTGGACTATGGCTACACCTTC,CASRPADLDYGYTF
TRBV12-3/TRBV12-4,.,TRBD2,TRBJ2-3,TGTGCCAGCAGTTTGTCCGGACTAGCGGGAGGGCGGGATACGCAGTATTTT,CASSLSGLAGGRDTQYF
TRBV12-3/TRBV12-4,.,.,TRBJ2-1,TGTGCCACTGGGGGGGGCAGCTCCTACAATGAGCAGTTCTTC,CATGGGSSYNEQFF
TRBV4-3,.,TRBD1,TRBJ2-5,TGCACCAGCAGCCAAGAAAGGGGGCCCCAAGAGACCCAGTACTTC,CTSSQERGPQETQYF
TRBV25-1,.,.,TRBJ2-5,TGTGCCAGCAGTGAATCTGAGCTTCCAGAGACCCAGTACTTC,CASSESELPETQYF
TRBV7-9,few,TRBD2,TRBJ2-5,TGTGCCAGCAGCTTACCCGAGAGACGGGGGAGGGTAGGCAACCAAGAGACCCAGTACTTC,CASSLPERRGRVGNQETQYF
TRBV10-3,.,TRBD1,TRBJ1-1,TGTGCCATCAGAGTAGACAGGGAGGGGATGAACACTGAAGCTTTCTTT,CAIRVDREGMNTEAFF
TRBV4-3,.,.,TRBJ1-2,TGCGCCAGCAGCCAAGATCATATCGGCTACACCTTC,CASSQDHIGYTF
TRBV14,.,TRBD2,TRBJ2-1,TGTGCCAGCAGCCAAGTGGTAGCGGGGATCTCAACGACCTACAATGAGCAGTTCTTC,CASSQVVAGISTTYNEQFF
TRBV28,few,.,TRBJ2-7,TGTGCCAGCAGTTTAAGATTAGAGGTCGGAGAGCAGTACTTC,CASSLRLEVGEQYF
TRBV7-2,few,.,TRBJ2-5,TGTGCCAGCAGCTTAGTGGGGGGCGGGAGAGAAGAGACCCAGTACTTC,CASSLVGGGREETQYF
TRBV7-2,.,.,TRBJ2-5,TGTGCCAGCAGCCCCCGGAAGACCCAGTACTTC,CASSPRKTQYF
TRBV6-1,many,.,TRBJ1-1,TGTGCCAGCAGAAACACTGAAGCTTTCTTT,CASRNTEAFF
TRBV6-6,.,TRBD2,TRBJ2-1,TGTGCCAGCAGTTACCCGCGGCGGGAGAATCGCTACAATGAGCAGTTCTTC,CASSYPRRENRYNEQFF
TRBV4-1,once,.,TRBJ2-1,TGCGCCAGCAGCAAAGGCGGGTATGAGCAGTTCTTC,CASSKGGYEQFF
TRBV2,.,TRBD2,TRBJ2-1,TGTGCCAGCAGTGTTGGCCCCCTAGCGGCGTACAATGAGCAGTTCTTC,CASSVGPLAAYNEQFF
TRBV30,.,.,TRBJ2-3,TGTGCCTGGAGCGGGGGAAGCACAGATACGCAGTATTTT,CAWSGGSTDTQYF
TRBV5-1,.,.,TRBJ2-5,TGCGCCAGCAGCTTGCCCGTTACCCAAGAGACCCAGTACTTC,CASSLPVTQETQYF